These 14 T cell receptor beta chains came from one sample sequenced in a study of blood T cell repertoires in COVID-19. The assay was immunoSEQ multiplex PCR, and TCRdb's table has in-frame clones only and misses some. The data hold around 220,000 clones, with 75% to 90% observed a single time. The sequencing sample was made of PBMCs or T cells enriched from blood (not recorded which). These receptors all stem from a woman in her twenties or thirties with acute COVID-19.

This chain joins TRBV5-1 and TRBJ1-6; no firm D call. The CDR3 loop spans 14 amino acids. Looked up from germline, CDR1 is SGHRS and CDR2 is YFSETQ. V lost 2 bases to trimming and J lost 1 base, with 4 bases between them. The CDR3 sequence is CASSLLSYNSPLHF. The CDR3 nucleotides are TGCGCCAGCAGCTTATTATCCTATAATTCACCCCTCCACTTT.

The genes are TRBV18 and TRBJ1-2, with D unclear. V lost 2 bases and J lost 14, with 15 bases in between. Germline V gives CDR1 KGHSH, CDR2 LQKENI. The CDR3 is 12 amino acids. The CDR3 DNA follows: TGTGCCAGCTCACCAAAATCAGCCCCGGGGACCTTC. Amino acid sequence: CASSPKSAPGTF.

The chain links TRBV5-4 to TRBJ1-1, with D maybe TRBD1 (6 bases). CDR3 length: 14 amino acids. Between the trimmed V and J ends, which lost 0 bases and 7 bases, there was a span of 13 bases. Germline-derived CDR1 and CDR2 are SGHNT and YYREEE (reference sequence). The CDR3 region has the DNA TGTGCCAGCAGCTTGGTACAGGGAAGAAATGAAGCTTTCTTT. Translating it yields CASSLVQGRNEAFF.

The CDR3 sequence: CASTRGRSSPLHF. CDR3 DNA: TGTGCCAGCACCAGGGGTAGGAGTTCACCCCTCCACTTT. This rearrangement joins TRBV12-3 or TRBV12-4 to TRBJ1-6; possibly TRBD1 for D (6 bases). Trimming took off 7 bases at V and 9 bases at J, with 13 bases between the two ends. The CDR3 contains 13 residues.

The chain uses TRBV11-2 and TRBJ2-1; no reliable D call. The V gene's germline CDR1 is SGHAT and CDR2 FQNNGV. The CDR3 contains 14 residues. V was cut by 0 bases and J by 5 bases, with 8 bases left in between. The CDR3 region is CASSLEASHNEQFF. The CDR3 DNA reads TGTGCCAGCAGCTTAGAGGCATCTCACAATGAGCAGTTCTTC.

As regards this clone: A junction end diverges from the germline sequence, so it may reflect a read error. The CDR3: CASSSTSGGGTQYF. CDR3 coding DNA: TGTGCTAGCAGCTCTACTAGCGGAGGGGGGACCCAGTACTTC. This chain links TRBV7-7 with TRBJ2-5; 8 bases fit TRBD2. The CDR3 covers 14 residues. CDR1 and CDR2 from the germline V gene are SSHAT and FNYEAQ (reference sequence).

CDR3 sequence: CASSPFGAGGFTDTQYF. The CDR3 DNA is TGTGCCAGCAGCCCCTTTGGAGCGGGAGGTTTCACAGATACGCAGTATTTT. The V and J genes are TRBV3-1 (or the pseudogene TRBV3-2) and TRBJ2-3; 9 positions agree with TRBD2. The germline gives CDR1 LGHDT, CDR2 YNNKEL (reference sequence). Trimming removed 4 bases from V and 2 bases from J; junction bases left unmatched: 10. The CDR3 sequence is 17 residues long.

The chain carries TRBV28 and TRBJ2-5; unclear D gene. V was shortened by 4 bases and J by 4 bases, with 16 bases between the two germline ends. This CDR3 comprises 15 residues. Per the germline V gene, CDR1 is MDHEN and CDR2 is SYDVKM. In DNA, the CDR3 is TGTGCCAGCAGTTCCACCCAAGTGCTAGGAGAGACCCAGTACTTC. This sequence encodes CASSSTQVLGETQYF.

The rearrangement uses TRBV29-1 and TRBJ1-2; D is unclear. Germline V gene data show CDR1 as SQVTM and CDR2 as ANQGSEA. V lost 4 bases to trimming and J lost 4 bases, with 10 bases between them. The CDR3 has 12 amino acids. The CDR3 nucleotides read TGCAGCGTTGTCGGGATCACCTATGGCTACACCTTC. This sequence encodes CSVVGITYGYTF.

This rearrangement joins TRBV28 to TRBJ2-2, with TRBD1 matching 7 bases. Losses at the gene ends were 8 bases for V and 6 bases for J; bases not matched to a gene: 6. Per germline, CDR1 MDHEN and CDR2 SYDVKM. The CDR3 consists of 13 residues. Written as DNA, the CDR3 is TGTGCCAGCGGGACAGTCAGATCCGGGGAGCTGTTTTTT. Translating it yields CASGTVRSGELFF.

This clone occurred a few times. The chain links TRBV10-3 to TRBJ1-1; 7 positions match TRBD1. J was trimmed by 8 bases and V by 5 bases; bases with no gene match: 8. In germline, CDR1 is ENHRY, CDR2 SYGVKD. The CDR3 has 13 amino acids. CDR3 protein: CAISRDRDREAFF. The CDR3 nucleotides are TGTGCCATCAGTCGGGACCGGGACAGAGAAGCTTTCTTT.

The chain employs TRBV19 and TRBJ2-4; 10 nucleotides line up with TRBD2. CDR1 LNHDA and CDR2 SQIVND come from the germline V gene (reference sequence). This CDR3 spans 14 amino acids. The trim removed 10 bases at V and 4 bases at J, leaving 7 bases unmatched. The CDR3 bases are TGTGCCACAGCCTCACTAGCGGGGAAAAACATTCAGTACTTC. It is translated as CATASLAGKNIQYF. Variable domain in full (rest from reference TRBV19 and TRBJ2-4): DGGITQSPKYLFRKEGQNVTLSCEQNLNHDAMYWYRQDPGQGLRLIYYSQIVNDFQKGDIAEGYSVSREKKESFPLTVTSAQKNPTAFYLCATASLAGKNIQYFGAGTRLSVL.

The V and J genes are TRBV19 and TRBJ2-4, with 15 positions matching TRBD2. Germline CDR1 and CDR2: LNHDA and SQIVND (reference sequence). The CDR3 spans 19 residues. The trim removed 4 bases at V and 5 bases at J, leaving 12 bases unmatched. The chain's CDR3 is CASSTGGLAGGGGENIQYF. CDR3 coding DNA: TGTGCCAGTAGTACAGGGGGACTAGCGGGAGGTGGAGGGGAAAACATTCAGTACTTC.

The chain employs TRBV19 and TRBJ1-1, with 7 positions matching TRBD1. This CDR3 has 14 residues. Germline assignment: CDR1 LNHDA and CDR2 SQIVND (reference sequence). The CDR3 DNA reads as TGTGCTAGCCTAGCCGGGACAGCAAACACTGAAGCTTTCTTT. This sequence encodes CASLAGTANTEAFF. The full variable domain, its missing parts supplied by reference TRBV19 and TRBJ1-1, is DGGITQSPKYLFRKEGQNVTLSCEQNLNHDAMYWYRQDPGQGLRLIYYSQIVNDFQKGDIAEGYSVSREKKESFPLTVTSAQKNPTAFYLCASLAGTANTEAFFGQGTRLTVV.